This T cell receptor (beta chain) was retrieved from a study of T cell repertoires in cytomegalovirus infection (dated by TCRdb to the late 2010s). In the study overall: Recently identified HLA-C-restricted CMV epitopes, whose presentation resists viral immunomodulation, were targeted by peptide stimulations together with well-studied HLA-B-restricted epitopes. Donor HLA type was relevant to the analysis, as public TCR beta signatures indicated carriage of CMV infection together with the matching HLA type. The study at large found these results: The ex vivo response was dominated by HLA-C-restricted CMV-specific TCR beta clonotypes, which also provided the single most frequent clonotype in two of eight donors. Carriers of CMV infection plus the relevant HLA type were discriminated by the cumulative frequency of public TCR beta family members in the study cohort and in an independent roughly 340-donor cohort.

V is shortened by 3 bases, J by 2 bases, and the region joining them spans 10 bases. CDR1 GTSNPN and CDR2 SVGIG are derived from the germline V gene (reference sequence). The CDR3 numbers 13 residues from cysteine through phenylalanine. Only CDR3 DNA remains: 39 bases, in frame from the first base. This clonotype was detected only a few times. Its antigen is still unknown. No per-base quality is available; no much larger clone lies one base away. The treatment or condition tag for this specimen amounts to: in vitro stimulation with specific CMV peptide epitopes to enrich CMV-specific T cells. Sequencing instrument: Illumina HiSeq 1500. TCRdb reanalyzed the raw reads on its own, using fastp at Q25 for trimming and MiXCR for clone calling, and kept in-frame beta chains. Each CDR3 protein gets just one entry, which takes the most common genes and DNA from the rows behind it. This sample has roughly 200,000 distinct CDR3 sequences in its table, and about 40% of those were observed once. The top ten clones comprise 55% to 60% of the sample.

The material sequenced was CD8+ T cells from cultured PBMCs, taken from culture after CMV antigen stimulation. This receptor was obtained from a human donor in good health (CMV status not recorded). Some clones in this sample may be carry-over from other donors' samples. The rearrangement joined TRBV30 to TRBJ1-1, with the D gene not confidently named. The DNA sequence is as follows: TGTGCCTGGAGCGGGGTTGAAAACACTGAAGCTTTCTTT. It codes for CAWSGVENTEAFF.